This TCR beta chain was documented in a study of blood T cells in healthy people across ages. Alongside a J-beta primer mix, a sample-barcoded 5' primer served in a second PCR lasting roughly 7 to 11 cycles. A single record per CDR3 protein comes from TCRdb applying MiXCR to the 5' RACE reads. There are 550,000 to 750,000 distinct CDR3 sequences in the sample; 20% to 25% occur only once, and 3% to 4% lies in the top ten. This CDR3 has 21 amino acids. Per the germline V gene, CDR1 is MDHEN and CDR2 is SYDVKM. V gave up 5 bases and J gave up 2 bases; unmatched junction bases: 19. The TCR comes from a man aged 70-80 years in good health. The V call is TRBV28, the J call TRBJ1-5, with 12 bases fitting TRBD1. The sample taken for sequencing was blood. This CDR3 reads CASSQYRDRGLSRGGNQPQHF. The CDR3 nucleotides read TGTGCCAGCAGTCAATACCGGGACAGGGGGCTTTCTAGAGGGGGCAATCAGCCCCAGCATTTT.